The 26 T cell receptor beta chains below all came from one sample that was sequenced in a study of control samples from healthy donors and cancer patients. Sequenced by immunoSEQ multiplex PCR; TCRdb stores in-frame clones only, minus some. The data hold about 120,000 clones, with 85% to 95% observed a single time. Source material: PBMCs. The receptors were sampled from a man of 80 years or more with head and neck cancer.

The chain recombines TRBV7-2 with TRBJ2-1, with 8 positions matching TRBD2. Looked up from germline, CDR1 is SGHTA and CDR2 is FQGNSA. V trimming: 5 bases; J trimming: 5 bases; junction bases outside the gene matches: 11. The CDR3 extends over 16 amino acids. As DNA, the CDR3 is TGTGCCAGCAGCCCTGCCGGGAGCGGGGGTAACAATGAGCAGTTCTTC. It specifies CASSPAGSGGNNEQFF.

CDR3 in amino acids: CASSFRRGQEKLFF. Here the CDR3 DNA reads TGTGCCAGCAGCTTTCGGAGGGGGCAGGAAAAACTGTTTTTT. The V call is TRBV7-2, the J call TRBJ1-4; 7 nucleotides line up with TRBD1. Germline assignment: CDR1 SGHTA and CDR2 FQGNSA. The junction had 6 bases not matched to a gene; V was cut back by 3 bases and J by 8 bases. CDR3 length equals 14 residues.

The CDR3, as DNA: TGTGCCAGCAGCTTAGAAGGAAGGATGGATACGCAGTATTTT. This encodes CASSLEGRMDTQYF. The chain couples TRBV11-3 to TRBJ2-3; no clear D gene. Per the germline V gene, CDR1 is SGHNT and CDR2 is YENEEA. The CDR3 sequence is 14 residues long. V lost 0 bases and J 6 bases, leaving 10 bases between the germline ends. Full variable domain (outside the CDR3, taken from reference TRBV11-3 and TRBJ2-3): EAGVVQSPRYKIIEKKQPVAFWCNPISGHNTLYWYLQNLGQGPELLIRYENEEAVDDSQLPKDRFSAERLKGVDSTLKIQPAELGDSAVYLCASSLEGRMDTQYFGPGTRLTVL.

CDR3 DNA: TGTGCCAGCAGTTCAACAGATACGCAGTATTTT. Its translation is CASSSTDTQYF. V is TRBV2 and J is TRBJ2-3; no definite D call. This CDR3 is 11 amino acids long. Germline V gives CDR1 SNHLY, CDR2 FYNNEI. Deletions cut 5 bases from V and 3 bases from J, with 3 bases between.

The J gene is TRBJ1-3, the V gene TRBV3-1 (or the pseudogene TRBV3-2); D remains unclear. Per the germline V gene, CDR1 is LGHDT and CDR2 is YNNKEL (reference sequence). The length of the CDR3 is 15 residues. V was cut by 0 bases and J by 4 bases, with 10 bases left in between. Here the CDR3 reads CASSQEGHSGNTIYF. The DNA of the CDR3 is TGTGCCAGCAGCCAAGAGGGTCACTCCGGAAACACCATATATTTT.

V usage is TRBV7-9 and J usage is TRBJ1-3, with no clear D. V dropped 0 bases and J dropped 0 bases, with 15 bases sitting between them. The CDR3 covers 18 residues. Germline loops: CDR1 SEHNR, CDR2 FQNEAQ (reference sequence). Here the CDR3 reads CASSLALRQSSSGNTIYF. In DNA, the CDR3 is TGTGCCAGCAGCTTAGCGCTCAGGCAGTCCAGCTCTGGAAACACCATATATTTT.

The chain links TRBV7-8 to TRBJ1-6; D unresolved. Trimming pared 6 bases from V and 8 bases from J, leaving 8 bases between. Germline assignment: CDR1 SGHVS and CDR2 FQNEAQ. The CDR3 length is 12 residues. In nucleotides, the CDR3 is TGTGCCAGCAGTTTTCAATATTCACCCCTCCACTTT. This encodes CASSFQYSPLHF.

The V gene is TRBV7-7, the J gene TRBJ2-7; TRBD1 matches at 7 bases. The CDR3 totals 13 residues. Looked up from germline, CDR1 is SSHAT and CDR2 is FNYEAQ (reference sequence). The junction had 4 bases not matched to a gene; V was cut back by 3 bases and J by 5 bases. Here the CDR3 reads CASSFNRGDEQYF. DNA of the CDR3: TGTGCCAGCAGCTTCAACAGGGGAGACGAGCAGTACTTC.

The chain couples TRBV5-1 to TRBJ2-2; D perhaps matches TRBD1 (6 bases). Trimming cost V 4 bases and J 0 bases, with 13 bases left between them. CDR1 SGHRS and CDR2 YFSETQ come from the germline V gene. The CDR3 loop spans 16 amino acids. The CDR3 nucleotides read TGCGCCAGCAGCCCTGGCGCAGGGGCGAACACCGGGGAGCTGTTTTTT. It is translated as CASSPGAGANTGELFF.

This chain connects TRBV27 to TRBJ1-1, with D maybe TRBD1 (5 bases). The V gene lost 6 bases and the J gene lost 4 bases, with 15 bases spanning the gap. Germline V lookup: CDR1 MNHEY, CDR2 SMNVEV (reference sequence). The CDR3 extends over 14 amino acids. The CDR3 DNA reads as TGTGCCAGCAGACGCCCGGGACTCTCCACTGAAGCTTTCTTT. Amino acids: CASRRPGLSTEAFF.

The chain couples TRBV24-1 to TRBJ2-7; 7 bases match TRBD1. Germline lookup yields CDR1 KGHDR and CDR2 SFDVKD. V gave up 6 bases and J gave up 1 base; unmatched junction bases: 5. This CDR3 is 14 amino acids long. CDR3 nucleotides: TGTGCCACCAGTCCTTTACAGGGGTCCTACGAGCAGTACTTC. Translated, it gives CATSPLQGSYEQYF.

The rearrangement links TRBV23-1 to TRBJ2-7, with D possibly TRBD2 on 5 matching bases. TRBV23-1 qualifies as an ORF whose function is uncertain. V dropped 7 bases and J dropped 0 bases, with 13 bases sitting between them. The CDR3 contains 14 residues. CDR3 DNA: TGCGCCAGCACGGACTCGCGGGTCTCCTACGAGCAGTACTTC. Its protein is CASTDSRVSYEQYF.

The rearrangement uses TRBV7-2 and TRBJ2-1; 10 bases agree with TRBD2. Per germline, CDR1 SGHTA and CDR2 FQGNSA. V was pared by 1 base and J by 4 bases, with 4 bases of the junction left unmatched. The CDR3 loop spans 16 amino acids. The CDR3 DNA is TGTGCCAGCAGCTTAGTTGCTAGCGGGGGATACAATGAGCAGTTCTTC. It translates to CASSLVASGGYNEQFF.

The chain is built from TRBV7-6 and TRBJ2-3; TRBD2 aligns across 7 bases. CDR1 and CDR2 from the germline V gene are SGHVS and FNYEAQ. V shed 2 bases and J 5 bases; nucleotides not matched to a gene: 7. The CDR3 runs 15 residues. CDR3: CASSLYATGGDTQYF. CDR3 coding DNA: TGTGCCAGCAGCTTATATGCTACGGGAGGAGATACGCAGTATTTT.

This clone was seen more than once but under ten times. The J gene is TRBJ1-5, the V gene TRBV29-1, with D perhaps matching TRBD1 (5 bases). The germline V gene encodes CDR1 SQVTM and CDR2 ANQGSEA. Between the trimmed V and J ends, which lost 7 bases and 4 bases, there was a span of 14 bases. The CDR3 is 13 residues long. CDR3 nucleotides: TGCAGCGCCGGGGCGGGGCAGAATCAGCCCCAGCATTTT. It yields the protein CSAGAGQNQPQHF.

This clone was counted once. The rearrangement uses TRBV7-9 and TRBJ1-5, with 9 nucleotides matching TRBD1. Trimming removed 5 bases from V and 1 base from J; junction bases left unmatched: 9. This CDR3 region has 17 residues. CDR1 is SEHNR and CDR2 is FQNEAQ in the germline V gene (reference sequence). The CDR3 sequence is CASSPQSGQGSNQPQHF. The CDR3, as DNA: TGTGCCAGCAGCCCCCAGTCGGGACAGGGAAGCAATCAGCCCCAGCATTTT.

The chain couples TRBV25-1 to TRBJ1-3, with D possibly being TRBD1 (6 bases). The germline V gene has CDR1 MGHDK and CDR2 SYGVNS. Trimming removed 0 bases from V and 0 bases from J, with 9 bases in between. The CDR3 consists of 16 residues. The CDR3 coding sequence is TGTGCCAGCAGTGAATATAAGGGGGGCTCTGGAAACACCATATATTTT. Protein: CASSEYKGGSGNTIYF.

This sequence joins TRBV5-6 and TRBJ2-7; 12 bases map to TRBD2. Germline CDR1 reads SGHDT; CDR2 reads YYEEEE. The CDR3 covers 15 residues. V dropped 2 bases and J dropped 4; count of bases not matched to a gene: 4. This chain's CDR3 is CASSFGLAGWYEQYF. The CDR3 region has the DNA TGTGCCAGCAGCTTTGGACTAGCGGGATGGTACGAGCAGTACTTC.

This clone was detected once. The genes are TRBV7-9 and TRBJ1-2, with 8 nucleotides matching TRBD1. With V trimmed by 7 bases and J by 7 bases, 14 bases remained unmatched. Germline-derived CDR1 and CDR2 are SEHNR and FQNEAQ (reference sequence). The CDR3 sequence is 15 residues long. This chain's CDR3 is CASTPGQDVRSGYTF. In DNA, the CDR3 is TGTGCCAGCACCCCGGGACAGGACGTAAGGAGTGGCTACACCTTC.

The rearrangement uses TRBV11-2 and TRBJ1-3, with D unclear. V was cut by 8 bases and J by 0 bases, with 11 bases left in between. Germline CDR1 SGHAT, CDR2 FQNNGV. This CDR3 has 14 residues. The CDR3 coding sequence is TGTGCCAGCTCCCTTGGAAGCTCTGGAAACACCATATATTTT. Its protein product is CASSLGSSGNTIYF.

This clone was seen once. The V call is TRBV3-1 (or the pseudogene TRBV3-2), the J call TRBJ2-1, with 9 bases identical to TRBD2. The CDR3 sequence is 14 residues long. Trimming took 2 bases from V and 10 from J; bases not matched to a gene: 6. The germline CDR1 and CDR2 sequences are LGHDT and YNNKEL (reference sequence). CDR3 sequence: CASSQHAGTSEQFF. CDR3 DNA: TGTGCCAGCAGCCAACATGCCGGGACTAGCGAGCAGTTCTTC.

V usage is TRBV19 and J usage is TRBJ2-2, with 8 bases matching TRBD1. J lost 6 bases, V lost 7 bases, and 7 bases had no gene match. This CDR3 comprises 14 residues. Germline loops: CDR1 LNHDA, CDR2 SQIVND (reference sequence). CDR3 protein: CASTVSQGAGELFF. CDR3 in DNA: TGTGCCAGTACGGTCTCACAGGGGGCCGGGGAGCTGTTTTTT. Together with reference TRBV19 and TRBJ2-2, the CDR3 gives the full variable domain: DGGITQSPKYLFRKEGQNVTLSCEQNLNHDAMYWYRQDPGQGLRLIYYSQIVNDFQKGDIAEGYSVSREKKESFPLTVTSAQKNPTAFYLCASTVSQGAGELFFGEGSRLTVL.

The genes are TRBV5-6 and TRBJ2-7, with D uncertain. Germline values: CDR1 SGHDT, CDR2 YYEEEE. This CDR3 spans 14 amino acids. Trimming pared 4 bases from V and 3 bases from J, leaving 14 bases between. The CDR3 coding sequence is TGTGCCAGCAGCCCCGTGCCGGCCCTCTACGAGCAGTACTTC. Protein: CASSPVPALYEQYF.

The rearrangement links TRBV5-1 to TRBJ2-6; unclear D gene. The germline CDR1 and CDR2 sequences are SGHRS and YFSETQ. Trimming pared 2 bases from V and 4 bases from J, leaving 10 bases between. The CDR3 loop spans 15 amino acids. CDR3 sequence: CASSFPDLGANVLTF. The DNA for the CDR3 is TGCGCCAGCAGCTTTCCCGATCTAGGGGCCAACGTCCTGACTTTC.

The chain combines TRBV19 with TRBJ1-3; no definite D call. Per the germline V gene, CDR1 is LNHDA and CDR2 is SQIVND (reference sequence). The CDR3 has 15 residues. V was pared by 5 bases and J by 0 bases, with 11 bases between. The CDR3 DNA sequence: TGTGCCAGTAGTCCGCGAGCACTCTCTGGAAACACCATATATTTT. It codes for CASSPRALSGNTIYF.

J is TRBJ2-3 and V is TRBV4-1; 7 nucleotides agree with TRBD2. The J segment lost 1 base and the V segment lost 4 bases, leaving 5 bases of the junction unmatched. Germline V gene sequence: CDR1 MGHRA, CDR2 YSYEKL. The CDR3 extends over 15 amino acids. In nucleotides, the CDR3 is TGCGCCAGCAGCCTATTACGGGGGGGCACAGATACGCAGTATTTT. It codes for CASSLLRGGTDTQYF.